This T cell receptor (beta chain) was identified in a study of T cell responses to AZD1222 COVID-19 vaccine. The wider study: Second-dose schedules of about 4 or about 12 weeks were combined. Regarding the study as a whole: White British people made up most donors, females outnumbered males, and clonal diversity was possibly underestimated. At baseline, seropositivity was found in only a handful of AZD1222 recipients.

About this clone: Its antigen is not known.

V shed 4 bases and J 5 bases; nucleotides not matched to a gene: 4. The CDR3 is 14 amino acids. CDR1 SGHTA and CDR2 FQGTGA come from the germline V gene. Only in-frame clones appear in the TCRdb table, and some are missing; sequencing was by immunoSEQ multiplex PCR. The table records approximately 170,000 clones, about 91% of them present only once. The TCR was taken from an adult in good health. This specimen was peripheral blood, taken on day 0 of AZD1222 vaccination. V is TRBV7-3 and J is TRBJ2-3; 9 bases fit TRBD1. CDR3 sequence reads: CASSSGQGKDTQYF. The DNA for the CDR3 is TGTGCCAGCAGCTCCGGACAGGGGAAAGATACGCAGTATTTT. Based on the CDR3 plus reference TRBV7-3 and TRBJ2-3, the full variable domain is GAGVSQTPSNKVTEKGKYVELRCDPISGHTALYWYRQSLGQGPEFLIYFQGTGAADDSGLPNDRFFAVRPEGSVSTLKIQRTERGDSAVYLCASSSGQGKDTQYFGPGTRLTVL.